A single T cell receptor beta chain is shown here with its context. Different DNA sequences within this sample yield the same CDR3. Original analysis: Counts of nucleated cells, estimated from reference gene primer amplification, were obtained. Repertoires were generated with immunoSEQ multiplex PCR, while TCRdb's copy carries only in-frame clones and drops some. V and J calls and clone size are copied from that table; D and trimming were computed from the DNA. This repertoire shows 160,000 or so clones, roughly 88% found once; its top ten account for roughly 2.3%. The sample originates from a study of blood T cell repertoires in COVID-19. The overall study: Acute and convalescent COVID-19 specimens originated in the United States, Italy and Spain. PBMCs, B-cell-depleted T cells, or T cells were the source of the cDNA or gDNA that made up the material.

This CDR3 has 13 amino acids. The germline V and J ends were trimmed by 5 bases and 6 bases, with 10 bases remaining between them. Sequenced sample: peripheral blood. The rearrangement joins TRBV12-3 or TRBV12-4 to TRBJ2-2; D not resolved. The receptor comes from a young man with acute or convalescent COVID-19. The DNA of the CDR3 is TGTGCCAGCAGTCTCTTCACAGCCGGGGAGCTGTTTTTT. Residues: CASSLFTAGELFF.